A single sample gave rise to the 26 T cell receptor beta chains below, sequenced in a study of CD8 T cells in ankylosing spondylitis. Study results and caveats: One TCR beta motif, made up of about 8 highly homologous variants, appeared characteristic of ankylosing spondylitis blood.

The antigens for these receptors are not known. Each CDR3 protein is one row after TCRdb ran MiXCR on the 5' RACE reads. The sample has approximately 500,000 distinct CDR3 sequences; approximately 11% are singletons. What was sequenced was blood, either unsorted or a sorted T cell fraction (not recorded which). All receptors derive from a male donor with ankylosing spondylitis.

The V and J genes are TRBV5-4 and TRBJ2-5; D not certain. Trimming took 6 bases from V and 5 from J, leaving 17 bases between them. The V gene's germline CDR1 is SGHNT and CDR2 YYREEE (reference sequence). This CDR3 has 14 residues. The CDR3 loop is CASIPGPEGETQYF. CDR3 DNA: TGTGCCAGCATCCCCGGGCCGGAAGGCGAGACCCAGTACTTC.

The gene calls are TRBV11-2 and TRBJ2-6; 8 bases fit TRBD1. The CDR3 covers 18 residues. Germline V gene lookup returns CDR1 SGHAT and CDR2 FQNNGV. V gave up 0 bases and J gave up 2 bases; unmatched junction bases: 6. In nucleotides, the CDR3 is TGTGCCAGCAGCTTAGATGGGGGCAGGGGGCCTGGGGCCAACGTCCTGACTTTC. It codes for CASSLDGGRGPGANVLTF.

This rearrangement joins TRBV7-9 to TRBJ1-1; D perhaps matches TRBD1 (6 bases). V was shortened by 8 bases and J by 4 bases, with 17 bases between the two germline ends. Germline V gene lookup returns CDR1 SEHNR and CDR2 FQNEAQ (reference sequence). The CDR3 extends over 14 amino acids. The CDR3 here is CASGGGQVATEAFF. The CDR3 DNA reads TGTGCCAGCGGGGGGGGGCAGGTTGCCACTGAAGCTTTCTTT.

There are many counts of this clonotype. V is TRBV28 and J is TRBJ2-5; a possible D gene is TRBD1 (6 bases). Deletions cut 5 bases from V and 4 bases from J, with 20 bases between. CDR3 length: 16 residues. CDR1 and CDR2 (germline): MDHEN, SYDVKM. CDR3 bases: TGTGCCAGCAGTAGGGGTTCAGGGGATATACGAGAGACCCAGTACTTC. Encoded protein: CASSRGSGDIRETQYF. Together with reference TRBV28 and TRBJ2-5, the CDR3 gives the full variable domain: DVKVTQSSRYLVKRTGEKVFLECVQDMDHENMFWYRQDPGLGLRLIYFSYDVKMKEKGDIPEGYSVSREKKERFSLILESASTNQTSMYLCASSRGSGDIRETQYFGPGTRLLVL.

This clonotype was seen repeatedly, ten times or more. The chain combines TRBV12-3 or TRBV12-4 with TRBJ2-7, with D tentatively TRBD1 (6 bases). CDR3 length equals 14 residues. The germline V and J ends were trimmed by 3 bases and 3 bases, with 12 bases remaining between them. CDR3 protein: CASSFSGQVYEQYF. CDR3 nucleotide sequence: TGTGCCAGCAGTTTTTCGGGACAAGTCTACGAGCAGTACTTC.

This clonotype was seen a handful of times. The J gene is TRBJ1-2, the V gene TRBV18; D unresolved. Germline V gene data show CDR1 as KGHSH and CDR2 as LQKENI. V lost 2 bases to trimming and J lost 0 bases, with 10 bases between them. CDR3 length: 15 residues. Here the CDR3 DNA reads TGTGCCAGCTCACCATTGTCAGAGGCTAACTATGGCTACACCTTC. This sequence encodes CASSPLSEANYGYTF.

V gene TRBV5-1 combines with J gene TRBJ2-1; 14 bases are shared with TRBD2. Per germline, CDR1 SGHRS and CDR2 YFSETQ. The CDR3 is 18 amino acids. The junction had 11 bases not matched to a gene; V was cut back by 2 bases and J by 7 bases. The CDR3 DNA sequence: TGCGCCAGCAGCTTAAGGGGACTAGCGGGAGATGGGGGTAATGAGCAGTTCTTC. Translated, it gives CASSLRGLAGDGGNEQFF.

This clonotype was found a few times. The CDR3 reads CASSPRAGLSSSYNEQFF. The CDR3 DNA follows: TGTGCCAGCAGTCCTCGGGCGGGACTCTCGAGCTCCTACAATGAGCAGTTCTTC. The gene calls are TRBV28 and TRBJ2-1; tentative D call: TRBD2 (6 bases). Germline CDR1 and CDR2: MDHEN and SYDVKM. Trimming pared 5 bases from V and 0 bases from J, leaving 20 bases between. The CDR3 is made up of 18 amino acids.

The chain couples TRBV4-1 to TRBJ2-7; TRBD2 matches at 7 bases. V trimming: 1 base; J trimming: 0 bases; junction bases outside the gene matches: 3. This CDR3 has 15 residues. Germline V gene lookup returns CDR1 MGHRA and CDR2 YSYEKL. This CDR3 reads CASSQGGGSSYEQYF. The CDR3 bases are TGCGCCAGCAGCCAAGGGGGCGGGAGCTCCTACGAGCAGTACTTC.

The table lists this clonotype with many counts. The rearrangement links TRBV7-9 to TRBJ2-1; 10 nucleotides agree with TRBD2. The ends lost 1 base at V and 8 bases at J; junction bases unmatched: 8. CDR3 size: 16 residues. The germline CDR1 and CDR2 sequences are SEHNR and FQNEAQ (reference sequence). CDR3: CASSLGTSGPMDEQFF. The CDR3 bases are TGTGCCAGCAGCTTAGGGACTAGCGGTCCAATGGATGAGCAGTTCTTC.

In this sample, this clonotype turned up a few times. The chain has TRBV5-1 and TRBJ2-2; TRBD2 agrees at 7 bases. Trimming removed 5 bases from V and 2 bases from J; junction bases left unmatched: 9. The CDR3 runs 16 residues. CDR1 and CDR2 from the germline V gene are SGHRS and YFSETQ. CDR3 nucleotides: TGCGCCAGCAGGGCGGGAGCGTCGACAAACACCGGGGAGCTGTTTTTT. Residues: CASRAGASTNTGELFF.

This chain links TRBV6-1 with TRBJ1-5; the match to TRBD1 covers 11 bases. The V segment lost 6 bases and the J segment 4 bases; nucleotides outside the gene matches: 11. The germline V gene encodes CDR1 MNHNS and CDR2 SASEGT. The CDR3 contains 17 residues. This chain's CDR3 is CASSPGQGAVGNQPQHF. For the CDR3, the DNA is TGTGCCAGCAGCCCAGGACAGGGGGCGGTGGGGAATCAGCCCCAGCATTTT.

There are a few counts of this clonotype. The chain uses TRBV9 and TRBJ1-2; 9 nucleotides agree with TRBD1. With V trimmed by 4 bases and J by 4 bases, 8 bases remained unmatched. Per the germline V gene, CDR1 is SGDLS and CDR2 is YYNGEE. The CDR3 has 15 amino acids. The CDR3 reads CASSPGQGRGYGYTF. The DNA for the CDR3 is TGTGCCAGCAGCCCCGGACAGGGGAGGGGCTATGGCTACACCTTC. Full variable domain (missing parts from reference TRBV9 and TRBJ1-2): DSGVTQTPKHLITATGQRVTLRCSPRSGDLSVYWYQQSLDQGLQFLIQYYNGEERAKGNILERFSAQQFPDLHSELNLSSLELGDSALYFCASSPGQGRGYGYTFGSGTRLTVV.

The rearrangement joins TRBV20-1 to TRBJ1-4; 8 nucleotides agree with TRBD1. The CDR3 covers 13 residues. CDR1 and CDR2 (germline): DFQATT, SNEGSKA (reference sequence). V lost 5 bases, J lost 8 bases, and 7 bases stayed unmatched. The CDR3 loop is CSAPRQGWEKLFF. The CDR3 nucleotides read TGCAGTGCTCCTAGACAGGGGTGGGAAAAACTGTTTTTT.

The gene calls are TRBV7-9 and TRBJ2-3; D possibly matches TRBD1 or TRBD2 (6 bases each). The CDR3 loop spans 14 amino acids. CDR1 and CDR2 from the germline V gene are SEHNR and FQNEAQ (reference sequence). V shed 2 bases and J shed 8 bases, with 14 bases lying between them. CDR3 sequence reads: CASSLSAKGGTQYF. CDR3 nucleotide sequence: TGTGCCAGCAGCTTATCAGCCAAGGGGGGTACGCAGTATTTT.

V and J are TRBV13 and TRBJ2-3, with 8 bases fitting TRBD2. The V and J ends lost 5 bases and 2 bases, in that order; junction bases with no gene match: 12. The CDR3 has 17 amino acids. Germline V gene data show CDR1 as PRHDT and CDR2 as FYEKMQ (reference sequence). The CDR3 coding sequence is TGTGCCAGCAGCCCCACCGGTCCTAGCGGGTCCACAGATACGCAGTATTTT. This gives the protein CASSPTGPSGSTDTQYF.

This clonotype was observed a few times. The J gene is TRBJ2-1, the V gene TRBV7-9; TRBD2 matches 13 bases. J gave up 6 bases and V 5 bases, and 4 bases lay outside the gene matches. The CDR3 extends over 15 amino acids. CDR1 is SEHNR and CDR2 is FQNEAQ in the germline V gene (reference sequence). DNA for the CDR3: TGTGCCAGCAGCCTGACTAGCGGGAGGAGCAATGAGCAGTTCTTC. This gives the protein CASSLTSGRSNEQFF.

The chain combines TRBV24-1 with TRBJ1-5, with unresolved D. This CDR3 region has 14 residues. The germline CDR1 and CDR2 sequences are KGHDR and SFDVKD. Trimming took 7 bases from V and 2 from J, leaving 11 bases between them. In DNA form, the CDR3 reads TGTGCCACCAGCGCAAAGGGTGGCAATCAGCCCCAGCATTTT. Amino acid sequence: CATSAKGGNQPQHF.

This chain connects TRBV29-1 to TRBJ2-1, with 8 bases that match TRBD1. This CDR3 comprises 13 residues. V was pared by 6 bases and J by 6 bases, with 7 bases of the junction left unmatched. CDR1 and CDR2 (germline): SQVTM, ANQGSEA. CDR3 residues: CSVDRGRVNEQFF. The CDR3 DNA sequence: TGCAGCGTAGACAGGGGTCGGGTCAATGAGCAGTTCTTC.

The genes are TRBV4-2 and TRBJ2-3, with 10 bases lining up with TRBD2. The germline V gene encodes CDR1 LGHNA and CDR2 YNFKEQ. CDR3 length: 16 amino acids. J gave up 4 bases and V 3 bases, and 7 bases lay outside the gene matches. The CDR3 reads CASSHEKREGSDTQYF. CDR3 nucleotide sequence: TGTGCCAGCAGCCACGAGAAGCGGGAGGGATCAGATACGCAGTATTTT.

The chain joins TRBV20-1 to TRBJ2-3; no clear D. Per the germline V gene, CDR1 is DFQATT and CDR2 is SNEGSKA (reference sequence). This CDR3 has 14 amino acids. Trimming cost V 4 bases and J 1 base, with 12 bases left between them. CDR3 nucleotides: TGCAGTGCTACTACAGACTGGGGCACAGATACGCAGTATTTT. It translates to CSATTDWGTDTQYF.

This clonotype was detected once. The chain couples TRBV5-1 to TRBJ2-5, with D unclear. The germline V gene has CDR1 SGHRS and CDR2 YFSETQ. Trimming took 0 bases from V and 4 from J, leaving 13 bases between them. This CDR3 spans 15 amino acids. The CDR3 coding sequence is TGCGCCAGCAGCTTGGAGGTCCCAAATGGAGAGACCCAGTACTTC. This sequence encodes CASSLEVPNGETQYF.

This clonotype was counted many times. The chain couples TRBV19 to TRBJ1-1, with no clear D. The CDR3 consists of 14 residues. The V end was cut by 6 bases, the J end by 1 base, with 12 bases between. Germline CDR1 LNHDA, CDR2 SQIVND (reference sequence). CDR3 nucleotide sequence: TGTGCCAGTAGCCGGTCTAGGACGAACACTGAAGCTTTCTTT. It translates to CASSRSRTNTEAFF.

This clonotype was counted a few times. CDR3 nucleotides: TGCAGTGCTCCCAACCCGGGTCCAGATACGCAGTATTTT. This encodes CSAPNPGPDTQYF. V is TRBV20-1 and J is TRBJ2-3, with D unclear. CDR1 is DFQATT and CDR2 is SNEGSKA in the germline V gene (reference sequence). Trimming left V 5 bases short and J 4 bases short, with 13 bases between. CDR3 length: 13 residues.

This clonotype turned up a few times. The J gene is TRBJ2-7, the V gene TRBV12-3 or TRBV12-4; weak D call: TRBD1 (5 bases). The CDR3 loop spans 13 amino acids. With 5 bases removed from V and 5 bases from J, the gap between germline ends came to 13 bases. This CDR3 reads CASSPDRLNEQYF. Written as DNA, the CDR3 is TGTGCCAGCAGTCCCGACAGACTCAACGAGCAGTACTTC.

This rearrangement joins TRBV5-1 to TRBJ1-4; D gene unclear. With 0 bases removed from V and 6 bases from J, the gap between germline ends came to 6 bases. This CDR3 contains 13 residues. The germline gives CDR1 SGHRS, CDR2 YFSETQ. CDR3 protein: CASSLDIDEKLFF. Here the CDR3 DNA reads TGCGCCAGCAGCTTGGACATTGATGAAAAACTGTTTTTT.